The rows below give T cell receptor beta chains drawn from one sample of a study of Ad26.COV2.S vaccination and SARS-CoV-2 variants. Libraries were prepared by immunoSEQ multiplex PCR; TCRdb keeps only in-frame clonotypes and omits some of them. Found here are about 350,000 clones, over 75% of them singletons; the top ten hold approximately 3.6%. The sample was peripheral blood, taken in a trial of Ad26.COV2.S vaccine versus placebo. The receptors here all came from a person aged 18 to 65 who received the Ad26.COV2.S COVID-19 vaccine or a placebo. Each CDR3 is given with its conserved first and last residue. The order of the fields is clone size, V gene, J gene, D gene, CDR3 DNA, CDR3 protein. The D gene is left open where the match is weak. Size is stated for part of the rows, as once, few or many counts, or as a class when the clone is expanded.

.	TRBV27	TRBJ1-2	TRBD1	TGTGCCAGCAGAGGACAGGGGGCAGTACATGGCTACACCTTC	CASRGQGAVHGYTF
.	TRBV10-3	TRBJ1-4	TRBD1	TGTGCCATCAGTGAGGGGGGACAGGGAGTGGGTGAAAAACTGTTTTTT	CAISEGGQGVGEKLFF
.	TRBV5-1	TRBJ1-1	.	TGCGCCAGCAGCTTGGAGCGGACAGCCACTACTGAAGCTTTCTTT	CASSLERTATTEAFF
.	TRBV3-1/TRBV3-2	TRBJ2-1	.	TGTGCCAGCAGCCCCGTCCCGTTTTATGAGGTCTACAATGAGCAGTTCTTC	CASSPVPFYEVYNEQFF
.	TRBV18	TRBJ1-2	TRBD1	TGTGCCAGCTCACCACCTGCTCTTCGACAGGGAAACTATGGCTACACCTTC	CASSPPALRQGNYGYTF
.	TRBV27	TRBJ2-7	.	TGTGCCAGCACCCTTTGGGTCCACGAGCAGTACTTC	CASTLWVHEQYF
.	TRBV7-3	TRBJ2-7	.	TGTGCCAGCAGCCTACCGGGACTCTACGAGCAGTACTTC	CASSLPGLYEQYF
.	TRBV4-3	TRBJ2-1	TRBD2	TGCGCCAGCAGCCCCTCCGGGACTAGCGGGGGGGCAGGAAATGAGCAGTTCTTC	CASSPSGTSGGAGNEQFF
.	TRBV19	TRBJ1-1	.	TGTGCCAGTAGTATAGGTTTACAGCCGAACACTGAAGCTTTCTTT	CASSIGLQPNTEAFF
once	TRBV27	TRBJ1-1	.	TGTGCCAGCAGTTGGCGCGGGAACACTGAAGCTTTCTTT	CASSWRGNTEAFF
once	TRBV6-5	TRBJ1-2	.	TGTGCCAGCAGTTACTCCCGACAGGATCATCGCTACACCTTC	CASSYSRQDHRYTF
.	TRBV4-2	TRBJ2-3	TRBD2	TGTGCCAGCAGAGAAAAAAGCGGGGGCACAGATACGCAGTATTTT	CASREKSGGTDTQYF
.	TRBV7-8	TRBJ1-1	.	TGTGCCAGCAGCTACGTCCAGGGGAACACTGAAGCTTTCTTT	CASSYVQGNTEAFF
.	TRBV5-8	TRBJ2-2	TRBD1	TGTGCCAGCAGCTTACAGGGGGCGTACACCGGGGAGCTGTTTTTT	CASSLQGAYTGELFF
.	TRBV10-3	TRBJ1-2	.	TGTGCCATCAGTGACCAGGTTAACTATGGCTACACCTTC	CAISDQVNYGYTF
few	TRBV5-6	TRBJ1-5	TRBD1	TGTGCCAGTACAGGGGGCGGTAGCAATCAGCCCCAGCATTTT	CASTGGGSNQPQHF
.	TRBV5-6	TRBJ1-1	.	TGTGCCAGCAGCTCTAGCAAGGACACCGCAATGAACACTGAAGCTTTCTTT	CASSSSKDTAMNTEAFF
.	TRBV4-1	TRBJ1-4	.	TGCGCCAGCAGCCAGACAGTCCCAAATGAAAAACTGTTTTTT	CASSQTVPNEKLFF
.	TRBV6-5	TRBJ1-2	.	TGTGCCAGCATTTCCGGGGGGGGGAAAAACTATGGCTACACCTTC	CASISGGGKNYGYTF
once	TRBV4-1	TRBJ1-2	.	TGCGCCAGCAGCCAAGATGAAGACTATGGCTACACCTTC	CASSQDEDYGYTF
once	TRBV10-3	TRBJ2-3	.	TGTGCCATCAGTGAGTCGAAGGTTGCAGATACGCAGTATTTT	CAISESKVADTQYF
.	TRBV7-9	TRBJ1-2	.	TGTGCCAGCAGCTTAATAGGGGTTGGCTACACCTTC	CASSLIGVGYTF
.	TRBV3-1/TRBV3-2	TRBJ2-7	TRBD2	TGTGCCAGCAGCCAAGGACTAGCGGCCTACGAGCAGTACTTC	CASSQGLAAYEQYF
once	TRBV5-1	TRBJ2-3	.	TGCGCCAGCAGCCCGATAGCGGGCACAGATACGCAGTATTTT	CASSPIAGTDTQYF
once	TRBV12-3/TRBV12-4	TRBJ2-7	TRBD1	TGTGCCAGCAGGGACAGGAACTCCTACGAGCAGTACTTC	CASRDRNSYEQYF
.	TRBV7-9	TRBJ2-7	TRBD2	TGTGCCAGCAGCTTAGGACTAGCGGAAATCTCCTACGAGCAGTACTTC	CASSLGLAEISYEQYF
.	TRBV5-8	TRBJ2-7	TRBD1	TGTGCCAGCAGCTTGGGGGGACAGACAGCCTACGAGCAGTACTTC	CASSLGGQTAYEQYF
.	TRBV6-5	TRBJ2-1	.	TGTGCCAGCAAAGGTCCCCGCGGGAATGAGCAGTTCTTC	CASKGPRGNEQFF
.	TRBV9	TRBJ1-2	TRBD1	TGTGCCAGCAGCATACGGACAGGGATCTATGGCTACACCTTC	CASSIRTGIYGYTF
.	TRBV7-9	TRBJ1-1	.	TGTGCCAGCAGCTTAATAAGACCGTACACTGAAGCTTTCTTT	CASSLIRPYTEAFF
few	TRBV27	TRBJ1-5	.	TGTGCCAGCAGTGGATCCCGGGACAAGTATAGCAATCAGCCCCAGCATTTT	CASSGSRDKYSNQPQHF
.	TRBV11-2	TRBJ2-5	.	TGTGCCAGCAGCCGCTCGAGGGGGGGGTCTGAGACCCAGTACTTC	CASSRSRGGSETQYF
.	TRBV19	TRBJ2-5	.	TGTGCCACCCTAGAAAAGGGGGGCCAAGAGACCCAGTACTTC	CATLEKGGQETQYF
few	TRBV19	TRBJ2-7	.	TGTGCCAGTAGTATCGGTTTAGGGGTTCGTCACGAGCAGTACTTC	CASSIGLGVRHEQYF
.	TRBV30	TRBJ2-6	.	TGTGCCAGGGACGGCGTTTCTGGGGCCAACGTCCTGACTTTC	CARDGVSGANVLTF
.	TRBV7-9	TRBJ1-1	.	TGTGCCAGCAGCTCGGCGCCGGGCATGAACACTGAAGCTTTCTTT	CASSSAPGMNTEAFF